The clone carrying this T cell receptor beta chain was detected ten times or more. According to the study, genomic DNA was the template for TCR beta VDJ and CDR3 profiling. TCRdb fed the reads into MiXCR, producing one record per CDR3 protein. The profile shows 180,000 or so distinct CDR3 sequences, about 45% of them singletons. The sample comes from a study of CD8+CD57+ T cells in acquired aplastic anemia. Overall study: Sorted CD4+ and CD8+ cell DNA averaged roughly 3 ug.

This CDR3 region has 14 residues. V was clipped by 6 bases and J by 5 bases; unmatched bases: 7. Germline V gene data show CDR1 as ENHRY and CDR2 as SYGVKD. The patients chosen for sequencing had shown expansion of CD8+CD57+ cells (detected by flow cytometry). Receipt of therapy had not occurred in any patient by the time of blood sampling. The origin of this receptor is a human donor with aplastic anemia. The sequencing sample was made of sorted CD4+, CD8+, or CD8+CD57+ T cells (not recorded which) from PBMCs. The chain is built from TRBV10-3 and TRBJ2-1; 7 bases match TRBD1. CDR3 nucleotide sequence: TGTGCCATCAGGCCCGGTGGGACAGACAATGAGCAGTTCTTC. As protein: CAIRPGGTDNEQFF.